The following is a TCR beta chain sequence with its context. Here immunoSEQ multiplex PCR was the method, and the copy in TCRdb shows in-frame clones only, minus some. The sample holds around 100,000 clones, approximately 90% seen once. CDR3 length: 15 amino acids. V gave up 0 bases and J gave up 2 bases, with 10 bases separating them. From germline, CDR1 is LNHDA and CDR2 SQIVND (reference sequence). This sample is drawn from a study of T cell changes during pregnancy in multiple sclerosis. The source was peripheral blood, collected in the third trimester of pregnancy. The sequence was collected from a female donor with multiple sclerosis, enrolled in a pregnancy study. This rearrangement joins TRBV19 to TRBJ2-5; D is perhaps TRBD1 (5 bases). Written as DNA, the CDR3 is TGTGCCAGTAGTATAGATCAGGCAGGGCAAGAGACCCAGTACTTC. Its protein is CASSIDQAGQETQYF.